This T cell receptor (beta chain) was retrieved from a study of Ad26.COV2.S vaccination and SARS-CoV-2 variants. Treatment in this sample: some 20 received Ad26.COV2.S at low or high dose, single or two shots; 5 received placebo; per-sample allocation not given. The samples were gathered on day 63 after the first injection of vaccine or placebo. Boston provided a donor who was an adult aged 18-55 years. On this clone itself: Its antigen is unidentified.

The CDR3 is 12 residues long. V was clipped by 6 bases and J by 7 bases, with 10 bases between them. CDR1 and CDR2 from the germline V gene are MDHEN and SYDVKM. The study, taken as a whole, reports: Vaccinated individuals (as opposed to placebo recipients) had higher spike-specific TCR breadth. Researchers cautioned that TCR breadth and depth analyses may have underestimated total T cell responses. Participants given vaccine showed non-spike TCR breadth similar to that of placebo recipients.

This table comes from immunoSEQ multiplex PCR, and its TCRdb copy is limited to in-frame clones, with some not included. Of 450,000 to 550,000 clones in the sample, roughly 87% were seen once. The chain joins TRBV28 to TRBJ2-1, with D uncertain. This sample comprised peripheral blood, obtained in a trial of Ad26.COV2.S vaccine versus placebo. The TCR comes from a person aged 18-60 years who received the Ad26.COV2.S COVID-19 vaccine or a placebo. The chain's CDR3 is CASSTLGNEQFF. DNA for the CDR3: TGTGCCAGCAGCACCCTAGGGAATGAGCAGTTCTTC.